This T cell receptor beta chain derives from a study of T cell responses to AZD1222 COVID-19 vaccine. CDR1 SEHNR and CDR2 FQNEAQ come from the germline V gene (reference sequence). Trimming pared 0 bases from V and 6 bases from J, leaving 4 bases between. The CDR3 consists of 12 residues. Profiling relied on immunoSEQ multiplex PCR, and the TCRdb table lists in-frame clones only, not all of them. The data hold 190,000 or so clones, with 90% to 95% observed a single time. Comment on this clone: The antigen is undetermined.

Study-wide results and limits: Only a handful of individuals given AZD1222 were seropositive at baseline. White British people made up most donors, females outnumbered males, and clonal diversity was possibly underestimated. Spike as a whole was targeted by vaccine-associated CD4 TCRs, dominant at 160-218 and 743-854.

The genes are TRBV7-9 and TRBJ2-3; D is uncertain. The TCR originated in an adult who received the AZD1222 COVID-19 vaccine. The sequencing here drew on peripheral blood, taken 28 days after the second AZD1222 dose. CDR3 sequence (DNA): TGTGCCAGCAGCTTAGCTACGGATACGCAGTATTTT. It specifies CASSLATDTQYF. Full variable domain (remainder filled in from reference TRBV7-9 and TRBJ2-3): DTGVSQNPRHKITKRGQNVTFRCDPISEHNRLYWYRQTLGQGPEFLTYFQNEAQLEKSRLLSDRFSAERPKGSFSTLEIQRTEQGDSAMYLCASSLATDTQYFGPGTRLTVL.